One TCR beta chain is described in this entry. Here immunoSEQ multiplex PCR was the method, and the copy in TCRdb shows in-frame clones only, minus some. The sample has 100,000 or so clones, 92% seen once; the top ten hold 2% to 2.5%. The sample is drawn from a study of control samples from healthy donors and cancer patients. CDR1 and CDR2 (germline): SGHAT, FQNNGV. V gave up 7 bases and J gave up 7 bases, with 17 bases separating them. This CDR3 comprises 15 residues. The chain carries TRBV11-2 and TRBJ1-6; D ambiguous. This clonotype was sampled from a woman aged 18-29 years in good health. The sequencing sample was made of blood. CDR3 loop: CASTQTGRMNSPLHF. CDR3 in DNA: TGTGCCAGCACCCAGACGGGCAGGATGAATTCACCCCTCCACTTT.